The present T cell receptor beta chain was sequenced within a study of control samples from healthy donors and cancer patients. V trimming: 7 bases; J trimming: 3 bases; junction bases outside the gene matches: 5. The germline V gene has CDR1 SNHLY and CDR2 FYNNEI. The CDR3 extends over 13 amino acids. Sequenced by immunoSEQ multiplex PCR; TCRdb stores in-frame clones only, minus some. The sample yields over 110,000 clones, 80% to 95% seen once. Source material: blood. The chain has TRBV2 and TRBJ1-2; 7 nucleotides align to TRBD1. The receptor was derived from a man aged 25-45 years in good health. The CDR3 loop reads CASIQGPYYGYTF. The CDR3 nucleotides read TGTGCCAGCATACAGGGGCCATACTATGGCTACACCTTC.